The 22 T cell receptor beta chains below come from one sample, sequenced in a study of cytomegalovirus exposure and HLA in healthy donors. Some clones are missing from TCRdb's copy, which holds only in-frame ones; the method was immunoSEQ multiplex PCR. The profile shows over 200,000 clones, about 90% of them singletons. Sample: PBMCs. Receptors were obtained from a woman younger than 30 in good health and CMV-seronegative.

The chain recombines TRBV4-3 with TRBJ1-3; D gene uncertain. Trimming took off 4 bases at V and 2 bases at J, with 12 bases between the two ends. Germline V lookup: CDR1 LGHNA, CDR2 YSLEER. The CDR3 spans 15 residues. CDR3: CASSRDYEPGNTIYF. The CDR3 DNA follows: TGCGCCAGCAGCCGAGACTATGAACCTGGAAACACCATATATTTT.

This chain links TRBV7-2 with TRBJ1-2; 7 nucleotides agree with TRBD1. From germline, CDR1 is SGHTA and CDR2 FQGNSA. Unmatched junction bases numbered 13, after V lost 4 bases and J lost 8 bases. The CDR3 loop spans 15 amino acids. This CDR3 reads CASSSRSQGLGGYTF. The CDR3 DNA follows: TGTGCCAGCAGCTCCCGGTCACAGGGGCTTGGGGGCTACACCTTC.

This clone has only a few counts. V usage is TRBV5-6 and J usage is TRBJ2-1; unclear D gene. Trimming stripped 0 bases from V and 0 bases from J, with 7 bases between. This CDR3 is built from 15 residues. Germline V gene lookup returns CDR1 SGHDT and CDR2 YYEEEE. CDR3 in amino acids: CASSLGASSYNEQFF. The CDR3 nucleotides read TGTGCCAGCAGCTTGGGCGCGAGCTCCTACAATGAGCAGTTCTTC.

This rearrangement joins TRBV11-2 to TRBJ2-1, with D unresolved. V was clipped by 0 bases and J by 2 bases, with 5 bases between them. The CDR3 totals 14 residues. Germline CDR1 SGHAT, CDR2 FQNNGV. In DNA, the CDR3 is TGTGCCAGCAGCTTAGATAGCCCCTACAATGAGCAGTTCTTC. Translation gives CASSLDSPYNEQFF.

The rearrangement links TRBV7-6 to TRBJ1-1, with TRBD1 matching 7 bases. Unmatched junction bases numbered 10, after V lost 6 bases and J lost 0 bases. CDR1 SGHVS and CDR2 FNYEAQ come from the germline V gene. CDR3 size: 16 residues. CDR3 loop: CASSYRQGYLNTEAFF. DNA for the CDR3: TGTGCCAGCAGTTACCGACAGGGATACTTGAACACTGAAGCTTTCTTT.

The gene calls are TRBV4-3 and TRBJ2-4, with D unresolved. Trimming stripped 0 bases from V and 5 bases from J, with 11 bases between. Germline CDR1 LGHNA, CDR2 YSLEER. This CDR3 comprises 15 residues. CDR3 sequence: CASSQDSKVENIQYF. Here the CDR3 DNA reads TGCGCCAGCAGCCAAGACAGTAAAGTCGAAAACATTCAGTACTTC.

The rearrangement uses TRBV6-1 and TRBJ2-5; D gene uncertain. CDR3 length equals 13 residues. Germline assignment: CDR1 MNHNS and CDR2 SASEGT. V lost 7 bases and J lost 4, with 13 bases in between. The CDR3 loop reads CASIAMVRETQYF. The CDR3 nucleotides read TGTGCCAGCATAGCCATGGTACGAGAGACCCAGTACTTC.

This chain connects TRBV6-5 to TRBJ1-1; the D is unclear. This CDR3 is 13 amino acids long. Germline CDR1 MNHEY, CDR2 SVGAGI. V was pared by 5 bases and J by 3 bases, with 10 bases between. The DNA for the CDR3 is TGTGCCAGCAGTGGTCGGGTCGACACTGAAGCTTTCTTT. This gives the protein CASSGRVDTEAFF.

Comment on this clone: Its ends do not fully match the called genes, so a read error is possible. The chain links TRBV7-7 to TRBJ2-2; 7 bases map to TRBD2. In germline, CDR1 is SSHAT, CDR2 FNYEAQ (reference sequence). The CDR3 has 13 residues. The CDR3: CASRPGLAGELFF. DNA for the CDR3: TGTGCTAGCAGACCCGGACTAGCCGGGGAGCTGTTTTTT.

This clone was observed at least ten times. The rearrangement links TRBV19 to TRBJ2-7; maybe TRBD2 (5 bases). Between the trimmed V and J ends, which lost 4 bases and 2 bases, there was a span of 15 bases. Germline V gives CDR1 LNHDA, CDR2 SQIVND (reference sequence). The CDR3 consists of 15 residues. CDR3 region: CASSKPGVPPYEQYF. CDR3 in DNA: TGTGCCAGTAGTAAGCCCGGGGTACCACCCTACGAGCAGTACTTC.

This clone was seen once. The V and J genes are TRBV11-3 and TRBJ2-5; D perhaps matches TRBD1 (6 bases). V was shortened by 5 bases and J by 2 bases, with 9 bases between the two germline ends. This CDR3 is 13 amino acids long. Germline CDR1 and CDR2: SGHNT and YENEEA. The CDR3 region is CASSPGTQETQYF. CDR3 sequence (DNA): TGTGCCAGCAGCCCCGGGACACAAGAGACCCAGTACTTC.

V is TRBV5-7 and J is TRBJ2-7, with TRBD1 as a possible D gene (5 bases). TRBV5-7 is recorded as an ORF, its role being uncertain. CDR3 size: 15 residues. V lost 1 base and J lost 2, with 13 bases in between. DNA for the CDR3: TGTGCCAGCAGCTTGTGCAGGGTGGTCCCCTACGAGCAGTACTTC. Protein sequence: CASSLCRVVPYEQYF.

The chain employs TRBV19 and TRBJ1-2; 10 nucleotides line up with TRBD1. This CDR3 has 13 residues. CDR1 LNHDA and CDR2 SQIVND come from the germline V gene (reference sequence). V lost 3 bases and J lost 6; bases outside the gene matches: 1. CDR3 in DNA: TGTGCCAGTAGTATTGGGACAGGGGATGGCTACACCTTC. Translation gives CASSIGTGDGYTF.

The chain is built from TRBV2 and TRBJ2-5, with TRBD2 identical over 8 bases. This CDR3 spans 15 amino acids. Germline trimming cut 4 bases from V and 0 bases from J; bases unmatched to any gene: 4. Germline V gene lookup returns CDR1 SNHLY and CDR2 FYNNEI. The CDR3 region has the DNA TGTGCCAGCAGTGGCCGCGGGGGGTACCAAGAGACCCAGTACTTC. Translating it yields CASSGRGGYQETQYF.

This rearrangement joins TRBV25-1 to TRBJ2-5; 8 nucleotides line up with TRBD1. Germline lookup yields CDR1 MGHDK and CDR2 SYGVNS. The CDR3 is 14 residues long. The J segment lost 4 bases and the V segment lost 0 bases, leaving 1 base of the junction unmatched. In DNA form, the CDR3 reads TGTGCCAGCAGTGAATACGGGACAGGAGAGACCCAGTACTTC. It translates to CASSEYGTGETQYF.

The chain links TRBV7-2 to TRBJ1-2, with D perhaps TRBD1 (5 bases). The CDR3 is made up of 14 amino acids. V was clipped by 5 bases and J by 1 base, with 11 bases between them. CDR1 and CDR2 from the germline V gene are SGHTA and FQGNSA. The DNA of the CDR3 is TGTGCCAGCAGCCCCGCGGGGGGTAACTATGGCTACACCTTC. Amino acids: CASSPAGGNYGYTF.

V is TRBV2 and J is TRBJ2-7, with 7 positions matching TRBD1. Germline V CDR1 and CDR2: SNHLY, FYNNEI. The junction had 4 bases not matched to a gene; V was cut back by 7 bases and J by 4 bases. The CDR3 consists of 12 residues. The CDR3, as DNA: TGTGCCAGCAAGGGACAGCCTTACGAGCAGTACTTC. The encoded protein is CASKGQPYEQYF.

This clone was seen a few times. J is TRBJ2-1 and V is TRBV10-3, with 8 bases lining up with TRBD1. The V gene's germline CDR1 is ENHRY and CDR2 SYGVKD. The length of the CDR3 is 13 residues. The trim removed 6 bases at V and 7 bases at J, leaving 5 bases unmatched. This CDR3 reads CAISRDRSNEQFF. In DNA, the CDR3 is TGTGCCATCAGCAGGGACAGGAGTAATGAGCAGTTCTTC.

As to this clone: At one end, the junction sequence differs from germline, possibly due to a read error. This chain joins TRBV28 and TRBJ2-5; TRBD2 agrees at 10 bases. The germline CDR1 and CDR2 sequences are MDHEN and SYDVKM. The CDR3 sequence is 16 residues long. DNA of the CDR3: TGTGCCAGCAGTCCCCGCGGGACTAGCGATCAAGTGACCCAGTACTTC. This gives the protein CASSPRGTSDQVTQYF.

This clone was found a few times. This rearrangement joins TRBV10-1 to TRBJ2-7; D is undetermined. The germline V gene has CDR1 WNHNN and CDR2 SYGVQD (reference sequence). CDR3 length: 11 residues. V was clipped by 10 bases and J by 3 bases, with 10 bases between them. The CDR3 DNA is TGCGCCACCACGGTACTCTACGAGCAGTACTTC. Protein sequence: CATTVLYEQYF.

The rearrangement uses TRBV15 and TRBJ1-1, with D possibly being TRBD1 (6 bases). The CDR3 totals 14 residues. CDR1 is LNHNV, CDR2 YYDKDF, per germline (reference sequence). Trimming cost V 5 bases and J 6 bases, with 16 bases left between them. CDR3 in amino acids: CATSPDSEVAEAFF. Here the CDR3 DNA reads TGTGCCACCAGCCCGGACAGCGAGGTCGCTGAAGCTTTCTTT. Looking up the rest from reference TRBV15 and TRBJ1-1 gives the full variable domain: DAMVIQNPRYQVTQFGKPVTLSCSQTLNHNVMYWYQQKSSQAPKLLFHYYDKDFNNEADTPDNFQSRRPNTSFCFLDIRSPGLGDTAMYLCATSPDSEVAEAFFGQGTRLTVV.

V and J are TRBV9 and TRBJ1-1; no clear D. This CDR3 spans 13 amino acids. The V end lost 0 bases, the J end lost 4 bases, and 7 bases lay between the germline ends. In germline, CDR1 is SGDLS, CDR2 YYNGEE. For the CDR3, the DNA is TGTGCCAGCAGCGTAGTAGGGAGCACTGAAGCTTTCTTT. Translating gives CASSVVGSTEAFF.